These 13 T cell receptor beta chains originate from one sample sequenced in a study of blood T cells in healthy people across ages. Together with a sample-barcoded 5' primer, a J-beta primer mix was included in a second PCR lasting roughly 6 to 12 cycles. Via MiXCR, TCRdb re-called the 5' RACE reads, giving one row per CDR3 protein. The profile shows approximately 1.5 million distinct CDR3 sequences, around 36% of them singletons. The sample was blood. These TCRs come from a woman aged 25 to 39 in good health.

This clonotype occurred once. The chain employs TRBV2 and TRBJ2-7; D gene ambiguous. The CDR3 extends over 13 amino acids. The germline gives CDR1 SNHLY, CDR2 FYNNEI. The ends were cut back, 7 bases at V and 3 bases at J, with 13 bases in the middle. CDR3 region: CASTGSYFYEQYF. The CDR3 coding sequence is TGTGCCAGCACCGGGTCTTACTTCTACGAGCAGTACTTC.

V usage is TRBV7-8 and J usage is TRBJ2-4; TRBD1 is a possible D gene (5 bases). With the DNA end fitting TRBJ2-7 better, the J assignment may be wrong. From germline, CDR1 is SGHVS and CDR2 FQNEAQ. This CDR3 spans 16 amino acids. The CDR3 loop reads CASSPTLGEAPYEQYF. In nucleotides, the CDR3 is TGTGCCAGCAGCCCGACCTTAGGGGAAGCGCCCTACGAGCAGTACTTC.

This clonotype turned up a few times. J is TRBJ2-1 and V is TRBV5-1, with a weak D call TRBD2 (7 bases). V was clipped by 3 bases and J by 7 bases, with 14 bases between them. The germline CDR1 and CDR2 sequences are SGHRS and YFSETQ. The CDR3 sequence is 14 residues long. CDR3 protein: CASSWGGPMNEQFF. CDR3 nucleotides: TGCGCCAGCAGCTGGGGGGGGCCGATGAATGAGCAGTTCTTC.

The chain uses TRBV6-5 and TRBJ2-3; 9 bases align to TRBD2. V was pared by 2 bases and J by 2 bases, with 2 bases of the junction left unmatched. The CDR3 is 15 residues long. Germline values: CDR1 MNHEY, CDR2 SVGAGI. The CDR3 loop reads CASSYRTSVTDTQYF. The DNA of the CDR3 is TGTGCCAGCAGTTACCGGACTAGCGTCACAGATACGCAGTATTTT.

The V and J genes are TRBV10-3 and TRBJ2-4; no definite D call. Trimming shortened V by 2 bases and J by 0 bases, and 11 bases separated the two germline ends. The V gene's germline CDR1 is ENHRY and CDR2 SYGVKD. The CDR3 consists of 16 residues. The CDR3 reads CAISEGGKVAKNIQYF. CDR3 coding DNA: TGTGCCATCAGTGAGGGCGGTAAGGTAGCCAAAAACATTCAGTACTTC.

The rearrangement uses TRBV5-1 and TRBJ2-1; D ambiguous. Germline V gives CDR1 SGHRS, CDR2 YFSETQ. Trimming removed 0 bases at V and 9 bases at J, with 13 bases between. This CDR3 region has 14 residues. The CDR3 loop reads CASSLVAGSREQFF. CDR3 DNA sequence: TGCGCCAGCAGCTTGGTCGCCGGGTCCCGTGAGCAGTTCTTC.

This clonotype was detected only a few times. The CDR3 here is CSARDQGTTYGYTF. The CDR3 nucleotides are TGCAGTGCTAGAGATCAGGGGACAACCTATGGCTACACCTTC. The genes are TRBV20-1 and TRBJ1-2; the D gene is possibly TRBD1 (6 bases). The ends were cut back, 0 bases at V and 4 bases at J, with 12 bases in the middle. The CDR3 spans 14 residues. Germline lookup yields CDR1 DFQATT and CDR2 SNEGSKA (reference sequence).

For this clonotype: An end of the junction differs from the germline gene, which may be a read error. The chain links TRBV5-1 to TRBJ1-1; no firm D call. The CDR3 covers 15 residues. Germline CDR1 SGHRS, CDR2 YFSETQ. The CDR3 coding sequence is TGCGCCAGCAGCTTGGGGGGAGCCATGAACACTGGAGCTTTCTTT. Encoded protein: CASSLGGAMNTGAFF.

This clonotype was observed a handful of times. This chain links TRBV2 with TRBJ2-7; no clear D gene. The CDR3 is 13 residues long. V was trimmed by 9 bases and J by 3 bases, leaving 15 bases between them. Germline V lookup: CDR1 SNHLY, CDR2 FYNNEI. CDR3 DNA: TGTGCCAGTTCTGCCTCCCTGGGCTACGAGCAGTACTTC. This translates into CASSASLGYEQYF.

This clonotype was counted a few times. This chain uses TRBV7-3 with TRBJ2-3, with 7 bases aligning to TRBD2. This CDR3 has 15 residues. V was pared by 5 bases and J by 8 bases, with 13 bases of the junction left unmatched. Per germline, CDR1 SGHTA and CDR2 FQGTGA. CDR3 DNA: TGTGCCAGCAGCATGGACCTGAGGCCGGGGGGTACGCAGTATTTT. Translating gives CASSMDLRPGGTQYF.

The V call is TRBV7-2, the J call TRBJ2-3, with 7 nucleotides matching TRBD2. CDR1 and CDR2 (germline): SGHTA, FQGNSA. Trimming removed 5 bases from V and 2 bases from J; junction bases left unmatched: 7. The CDR3 runs to 15 residues. CDR3 coding DNA: TGTGCCAGCAGCCCGGGAGGAGCCGTCACAGATACGCAGTATTTT. This translates into CASSPGGAVTDTQYF.

This clonotype was seen a handful of times. The V and J genes are TRBV2 and TRBJ2-6; no definite D call. The CDR3 length is 11 residues. CDR1 and CDR2 (germline): SNHLY, FYNNEI. Trimming removed 1 base at V and 18 bases at J, with 10 bases between. The DNA of the CDR3 is TGTGCCAGCAGTGAAGGACGCGCCGAGACTTTC. This sequence encodes CASSEGRAETF.

There are a few counts of this clonotype. This chain's CDR3 is CSVEEGRGGVNEQFF. The CDR3 nucleotides are TGCAGCGTTGAGGAGGGGCGGGGGGGCGTCAATGAGCAGTTCTTC. V gene TRBV29-1 combines with J gene TRBJ2-1, with 9 bases that match TRBD2. The ends lost 3 bases at V and 6 bases at J; junction bases unmatched: 9. The CDR3 spans 15 residues. Germline V CDR1 and CDR2: SQVTM, ANQGSEA.